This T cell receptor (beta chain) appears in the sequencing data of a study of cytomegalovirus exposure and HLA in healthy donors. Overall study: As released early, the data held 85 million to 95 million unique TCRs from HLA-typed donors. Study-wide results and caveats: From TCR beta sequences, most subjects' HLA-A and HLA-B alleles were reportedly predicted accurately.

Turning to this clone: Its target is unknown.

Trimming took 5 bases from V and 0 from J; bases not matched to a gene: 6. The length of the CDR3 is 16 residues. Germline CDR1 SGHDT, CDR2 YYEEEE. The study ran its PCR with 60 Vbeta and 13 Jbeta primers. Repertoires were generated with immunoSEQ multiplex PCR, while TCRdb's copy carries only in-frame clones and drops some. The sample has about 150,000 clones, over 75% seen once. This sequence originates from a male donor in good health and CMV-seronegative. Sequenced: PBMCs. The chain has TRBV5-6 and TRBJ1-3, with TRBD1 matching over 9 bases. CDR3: CASSGTGGISGNTIYF. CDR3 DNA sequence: TGTGCCAGCAGTGGCACAGGGGGCATCTCTGGAAACACCATATATTTT.